One and the same sample provided the 32 T cell receptor beta chains below, sequenced in a study of T-cell memory formation after mild COVID-19. MiXCR, applied by TCRdb to the 5' RACE reads, yields one record per CDR3 protein. The sample records approximately 490,000 distinct CDR3 sequences, roughly 22% being singletons. Sequencing was carried out using PBMCs or a T cell subset sorted from them (not recorded which). These receptors all stem from an adult woman who had mild COVID-19 (a few samples of this study predate the infection). Cell type and time point are not known.

This clonotype has more than one count but fewer than ten. V and J are TRBV12-3 or TRBV12-4 and TRBJ1-2; D is uncertain. The CDR3 sequence is 13 residues long. V lost 5 bases, J lost 8 bases, and 15 bases lay in between. CDR3 sequence: CASSQPGGGGYTF. CDR3 DNA: TGTGCCAGCAGTCAACCGGGCGGCGGGGGCTACACCTTC.

In this sample, this clonotype turned up a few times. The chain employs TRBV5-1 and TRBJ2-1; the D is unclear. The CDR3 runs to 13 residues. The V end was cut by 4 bases, the J end by 2 bases, with 7 bases between. Germline V CDR1 and CDR2: SGHRS, YFSETQ. Here the CDR3 reads CASSQFPYNEQFF. The CDR3 bases are TGCGCCAGCAGCCAGTTCCCCTACAATGAGCAGTTCTTC.

This clonotype showed up just a few times. This sequence joins TRBV7-9 and TRBJ2-1, with D perhaps TRBD1 or TRBD2 (5 bases each). The ends were cut back, 3 bases at V and 0 bases at J, with 12 bases in the middle. The CDR3 consists of 16 residues. Germline CDR1 SEHNR, CDR2 FQNEAQ (reference sequence). CDR3 coding DNA: TGTGCCAGCAGCTTCGGGGCCTACTTCTCCTACAATGAGCAGTTCTTC. Its protein is CASSFGAYFSYNEQFF.

This clonotype turned up a few times. V usage is TRBV7-6 and J usage is TRBJ2-3; 7 nucleotides match TRBD1. V shed 5 bases, J shed 0 bases, and the junction held 14 bases outside the gene matches. The CDR3 spans 18 residues. CDR1 SGHVS and CDR2 FNYEAQ come from the germline V gene. CDR3 coding DNA: TGTGCCAGCAGCGTCCCAGGGGGAGCAGGTTCAAGCACAGATACGCAGTATTTT. Protein: CASSVPGGAGSSTDTQYF.

This clonotype has more than one count but fewer than ten. The gene calls are TRBV20-1 and TRBJ2-5; D may be TRBD1 or TRBD2 (6 bases each). Trimming took off 5 bases at V and 0 bases at J, with 16 bases between the two ends. The CDR3 contains 15 residues. Looked up from germline, CDR1 is DFQATT and CDR2 is SNEGSKA (reference sequence). CDR3 sequence: CSALVGGRYQETQYF. The DNA for the CDR3 is TGCAGTGCTCTAGTGGGGGGCAGGTACCAAGAGACCCAGTACTTC.

The V gene is TRBV6-5, the J gene TRBJ1-1; 7 bases align to TRBD1. Unmatched junction bases numbered 11, after V lost 6 bases and J lost 4 bases. From germline, CDR1 is MNHEY and CDR2 SVGAGI. The CDR3 extends over 15 amino acids. The CDR3 region is CASSYGTVRATEAFF. The CDR3 DNA is TGTGCCAGCAGCTATGGGACAGTGAGGGCCACTGAAGCTTTCTTT.

V is TRBV19 and J is TRBJ1-1, with D uncertain. This CDR3 is 13 amino acids long. V was pared by 5 bases and J by 5 bases, with 12 bases between. Germline V gives CDR1 LNHDA, CDR2 SQIVND (reference sequence). CDR3 nucleotide sequence: TGTGCCAGTAGTGACACCGGTATAACTGAAGCTTTCTTT. Encoded protein: CASSDTGITEAFF.

The chain uses TRBV3-1 and TRBJ2-1; the match to TRBD2 covers 10 bases. V was clipped by 4 bases and J by 7 bases; unmatched bases: 4. This CDR3 contains 14 residues. Looked up from germline, CDR1 is LGHDT and CDR2 is YNNKEL (reference sequence). The CDR3 region is CASSLQLAGNEQFF. DNA for the CDR3: TGTGCCAGCAGCCTTCAACTAGCGGGGAATGAGCAGTTCTTC.

Only a few counts were recorded for this clonotype. CDR3 sequence reads: CASSLRHQNTEAFF. The CDR3 DNA reads TGTGCCAGCAGTTTAAGGCACCAAAACACTGAAGCTTTCTTT. This chain joins TRBV12-3 or TRBV12-4 and TRBJ1-1; no definite D call. Trimming removed 2 bases at V and 2 bases at J, with 9 bases between. CDR3 size: 14 residues.

The chain couples TRBV19 to TRBJ1-1; D may be TRBD1 (5 bases). Deletions cut 8 bases from V and 8 bases from J, with 12 bases between. Germline V gives CDR1 LNHDA, CDR2 SQIVND (reference sequence). The CDR3 loop spans 11 amino acids. CDR3 residues: CASSGWTEAFF. In DNA, the CDR3 is TGTGCCAGTTCGGGGTGGACAGAAGCTTTCTTT.

This clonotype was found a few times. The chain joins TRBV7-2 to TRBJ2-7, with D perhaps matching TRBD2 (6 bases). This CDR3 has 15 residues. Germline CDR1 is SGHTA and CDR2 is FQGNSA. V dropped 0 bases and J dropped 2 bases, with 11 bases sitting between them. The CDR3 here is CASSLAGGGTYEQYF. Written as DNA, the CDR3 is TGTGCCAGCAGCTTAGCTGGCGGCGGGACCTACGAGCAGTACTTC.

This chain links TRBV27 with TRBJ2-7, with 13 nucleotides matching TRBD2. Trimming removed 7 bases from V and 6 bases from J; junction bases left unmatched: 9. Germline V gives CDR1 MNHEY, CDR2 SMNVEV (reference sequence). The CDR3 runs 15 residues. CDR3 sequence reads: CASIGLAGELGEQYF. The CDR3 bases are TGTGCCAGCATCGGACTAGCGGGAGAACTGGGCGAGCAGTACTTC.

This clonotype was seen repeatedly, ten times or more. The chain couples TRBV12-3 or TRBV12-4 to TRBJ2-3; 8 nucleotides line up with TRBD1. CDR3 length: 15 amino acids. J lost 0 bases, V lost 5 bases, and 4 bases had no gene match. The CDR3: CASSLRQGSTDTQYF. The CDR3, as DNA: TGTGCCAGCAGTCTGAGACAGGGGAGCACAGATACGCAGTATTTT.

This clonotype was detected ten times or more. The V call is TRBV29-1, the J call TRBJ1-2; 7 nucleotides align to TRBD1. Germline V gene sequence: CDR1 SQVTM, CDR2 ANQGSEA. The CDR3 consists of 15 residues. V lost 6 bases to trimming and J lost 4 bases; unmatched junction nucleotides: 14. CDR3 DNA: TGCAGCGTCGAGGGTAGGGGGCCTAAGGGCTATGGCTACACCTTC. The encoded protein is CSVEGRGPKGYGYTF.

This clonotype was found a few times. The gene calls are TRBV18 and TRBJ2-5, with 10 bases matching TRBD2. Trimming cost V 0 bases and J 7 bases; bases outside gene matches: 20. This CDR3 region has 20 residues. Germline-derived CDR1 and CDR2 are KGHSH and LQKENI. CDR3 loop: CASSPPRTSGKLNLRGTQYF. CDR3 sequence (DNA): TGTGCCAGCTCACCACCGAGGACTAGCGGAAAACTTAATCTTCGTGGGACCCAGTACTTC.

The chain recombines TRBV4-1 with TRBJ2-4, with 8 bases matching TRBD1. V was pared by 4 bases and J by 7 bases, with 24 bases of the junction left unmatched. CDR3 size: 20 residues. CDR1 MGHRA and CDR2 YSYEKL come from the germline V gene. CDR3 residues: CASSPYSPAITGGERNIQYF. CDR3 DNA sequence: TGCGCCAGCAGCCCCTACTCCCCCGCTATTACAGGGGGTGAGAGGAACATTCAGTACTTC.

The chain carries TRBV18 and TRBJ2-1; possible D gene TRBD1, 5 bases. The germline CDR1 and CDR2 sequences are KGHSH and LQKENI. V was shortened by 3 bases and J by 2 bases, with 8 bases between the two germline ends. The CDR3 extends over 14 amino acids. The DNA of the CDR3 is TGTGCCAGCTCACCTTTGGACACCTACAATGAGCAGTTCTTC. Translation: CASSPLDTYNEQFF.

Here the CDR3 reads CASSLSLEGGSTDTQYF. The CDR3 nucleotides are TGTGCCAGCAGTTTATCACTGGAGGGCGGATCCACAGATACGCAGTATTTT. This chain links TRBV27 with TRBJ2-3, with D perhaps matching TRBD2 (6 bases). The CDR3 covers 17 residues. Deletions cut 0 bases from V and 2 bases from J, with 15 bases between. The germline CDR1 and CDR2 sequences are MNHEY and SMNVEV (reference sequence).

The chain uses TRBV14 and TRBJ2-7, with D maybe TRBD2 (5 bases). This CDR3 has 14 amino acids. In germline, CDR1 is SGHDN, CDR2 FVKESK. Trimming cost V 0 bases and J 6 bases, with 12 bases left between them. As DNA, the CDR3 is TGTGCCAGCAGCCAAGAAAGAGGGCTTTCCGAGCAGTACTTC. Translated: CASSQERGLSEQYF.

The CDR3 sequence: CASSPSGGDGDTQYF. CDR3 DNA sequence: TGCGCCAGCAGCCCCTCAGGGGGGGATGGAGATACGCAGTATTTT. V and J are TRBV4-1 and TRBJ2-3, with D perhaps matching TRBD1 or TRBD2 (7 bases each). The CDR3 runs to 15 residues. Between the trimmed V and J ends, which lost 4 bases and 5 bases, there was a span of 16 bases. Per germline, CDR1 MGHRA and CDR2 YSYEKL.

The chain combines TRBV25-1 with TRBJ2-2; 8 nucleotides match TRBD1. Germline V lookup: CDR1 MGHDK, CDR2 SYGVNS. Trimming at V came to 4 bases and at J to 5 bases, leaving 6 bases not matched to a gene. This CDR3 region has 15 residues. CDR3 bases: TGTGCCAGCAGTGCCCGGACAGGGCTTACCGGGGAGCTGTTTTTT. This sequence encodes CASSARTGLTGELFF.

This clonotype was observed many times. The V gene is TRBV5-1, the J gene TRBJ1-2; no reliable D call. Trimming took 4 bases from V and 4 from J, leaving 8 bases between them. The CDR3 runs 12 residues. Per the germline V gene, CDR1 is SGHRS and CDR2 is YFSETQ. CDR3 loop: CASSPDTYGYTF. The CDR3 DNA reads as TGCGCCAGCAGCCCCGACACCTATGGCTACACCTTC.

The chain couples TRBV20-1 to TRBJ2-2, with D possibly matching TRBD1 (6 bases). This CDR3 has 15 residues. The germline V gene encodes CDR1 DFQATT and CDR2 SNEGSKA (reference sequence). Trimming took 0 bases from V and 0 from J, leaving 8 bases between them. CDR3 sequence: CSAREGTSNTGELFF. In nucleotides, the CDR3 is TGCAGTGCTAGAGAGGGGACATCGAACACCGGGGAGCTGTTTTTT.

The table lists this clonotype with a few counts. V gene TRBV5-1 combines with J gene TRBJ2-1, with D possibly being TRBD2 (5 bases). Germline V gives CDR1 SGHRS, CDR2 YFSETQ. This CDR3 is 14 amino acids long. Trimming took 5 bases from V and 6 from J, leaving 15 bases between them. The CDR3 DNA reads TGCGCCAGCAGGGCCACGGCGGGCGGCAATGAGCAGTTCTTC. This translates into CASRATAGGNEQFF.

This clonotype was counted a few times. This chain joins TRBV18 and TRBJ1-1; TRBD1 is a possible D gene (5 bases). The germline V and J ends were trimmed by 3 bases and 4 bases, with 9 bases remaining between them. Germline CDR1 and CDR2: KGHSH and LQKENI. The CDR3 contains 13 residues. In DNA, the CDR3 is TGTGCCAGCTCACCGGAACAGGCCACTGAAGCTTTCTTT. This sequence encodes CASSPEQATEAFF.

This clonotype was counted between two and nine times. This rearrangement joins TRBV30 to TRBJ2-2; the match to TRBD2 covers 9 bases. This CDR3 spans 18 amino acids. Trimming cost V 3 bases and J 7 bases; bases outside gene matches: 18. The germline V gene has CDR1 GTSNPN and CDR2 SVGIG (reference sequence). The CDR3 DNA reads TGTGCCTGGAGAGGGGGCAGCGGGGGGTTTGGAGTTGACGGGGAGCTGTTTTTT. It yields the protein CAWRGGSGGFGVDGELFF.

The chain has TRBV29-1 and TRBJ2-1; D may be TRBD1 (5 bases). The CDR3 sequence is 15 residues long. V lost 5 bases, J lost 2 bases, and 16 bases lay in between. Germline CDR1 reads SQVTM; CDR2 reads ANQGSEA. CDR3 bases: TGCAGCGTTTTCCCTCGCCAGGGTGCCTACAATGAGCAGTTCTTC. Residues: CSVFPRQGAYNEQFF.

In its sample, this clonotype was seen a few times. The chain recombines TRBV21-1 with TRBJ2-7; the table's D gene call, TRBD1, was not cross checked with the DNA. TRBV21-1 is flagged as a pseudogene. This CDR3 is 17 amino acids long. CDR3 residues: CASSEPLPAVGRYEQYF. The CDR3 DNA is TGTGCCAGCAGCGAACCACTCCCGGCCGTTGGCCGGTACGAGCAGTACTTC.

The chain uses TRBV6-2 or TRBV6-3 and TRBJ2-1; 9 nucleotides align to TRBD1. Looked up from germline, CDR1 is MNHEY and CDR2 is SVGEGT. The CDR3 consists of 15 residues. Trimming at V came to 6 bases and at J to 7 bases, leaving 10 bases not matched to a gene. The CDR3 region is CASSSGQGIRNEQFF. The CDR3 nucleotides read TGTGCCAGCAGCTCTGGACAGGGGATACGGAATGAGCAGTTCTTC.

This clonotype was found a few times. The chain couples TRBV15 to TRBJ1-1; D gene uncertain. This CDR3 region has 15 residues. The germline gives CDR1 LNHNV, CDR2 YYDKDF (reference sequence). The V gene lost 0 bases and the J gene lost 7 bases, with 15 bases spanning the gap. CDR3 sequence (DNA): TGTGCCACCAGCAGAGAGGGATTGGGTCGGGTTGAAGCTTTCTTT. Its translation: CATSREGLGRVEAFF.

This clonotype was counted a few times. The V call is TRBV12-3 or TRBV12-4, the J call TRBJ1-5, with TRBD1 matching over 7 bases. The CDR3 is 13 residues long. J was trimmed by 6 bases and V by 6 bases; bases with no gene match: 5. The DNA of the CDR3 is TGTGCCAGCAGGGGACAGAGGGGTCAGCCCCAGCATTTT. It codes for CASRGQRGQPQHF.

This clonotype has a handful of counts. V gene TRBV25-1 combines with J gene TRBJ2-1, with D tentatively TRBD1 or TRBD2 (5 bases each). Between the trimmed V and J ends, which lost 1 base and 1 base, there was a span of 20 bases. The CDR3 sequence is 19 residues long. Germline V gene sequence: CDR1 MGHDK, CDR2 SYGVNS. This chain's CDR3 is CASSEFTGAAPGSYNEQFF. Written as DNA, the CDR3 is TGTGCCAGCAGTGAATTTACCGGGGCAGCCCCGGGGTCCTACAATGAGCAGTTCTTC.